Here is one T cell receptor beta chain with its context. The data belong to a study of OX40 agonist ivuxolimab in advanced cancers. The CDR3 totals 13 residues. Germline V gene sequence: CDR1 GTSNPN, CDR2 SVGIG (reference sequence). V was trimmed by 2 bases and J by 5 bases, leaving 12 bases between them. The method was immunoSEQ multiplex PCR; TCRdb's version includes in-frame clones alone and lacks a portion of them. The repertoire holds 60,000 to 75,000 clones, around 85% seen once, with approximately 1% in the top ten. The TCR sequence derives from an adult with an advanced solid tumor such as melanoma, head and neck, liver or kidney cancer. The material sequenced was CD4+ or CD8+ T cells sorted from blood, taken in a trial of the OX40 agonist ivuxolimab. The rearrangement uses TRBV30 and TRBJ2-5, with no clear D. The CDR3 loop reads CAWSREQLETQYF. Here the CDR3 DNA reads TGTGCCTGGAGTCGCGAACAGTTGGAGACCCAGTACTTC.